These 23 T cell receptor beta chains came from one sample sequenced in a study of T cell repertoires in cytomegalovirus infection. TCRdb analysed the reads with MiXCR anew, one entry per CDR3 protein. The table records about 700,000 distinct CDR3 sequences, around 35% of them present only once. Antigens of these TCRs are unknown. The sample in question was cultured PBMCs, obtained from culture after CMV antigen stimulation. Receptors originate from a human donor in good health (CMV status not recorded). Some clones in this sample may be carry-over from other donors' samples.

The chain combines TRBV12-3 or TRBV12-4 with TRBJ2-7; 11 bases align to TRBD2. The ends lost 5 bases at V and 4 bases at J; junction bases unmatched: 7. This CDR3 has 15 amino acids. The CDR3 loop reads CASSDSGRGIYEQYF. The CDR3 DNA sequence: TGTGCCAGCAGTGATAGCGGGAGGGGTATTTACGAGCAGTACTTC.

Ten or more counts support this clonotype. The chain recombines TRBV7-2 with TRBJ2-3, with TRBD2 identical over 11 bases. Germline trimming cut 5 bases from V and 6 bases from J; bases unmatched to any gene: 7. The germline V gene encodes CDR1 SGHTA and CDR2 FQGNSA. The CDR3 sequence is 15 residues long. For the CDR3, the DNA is TGTGCCAGCAGCCCTAGGCTAGCGGGGGGTGATACGCAGTATTTT. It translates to CASSPRLAGGDTQYF.

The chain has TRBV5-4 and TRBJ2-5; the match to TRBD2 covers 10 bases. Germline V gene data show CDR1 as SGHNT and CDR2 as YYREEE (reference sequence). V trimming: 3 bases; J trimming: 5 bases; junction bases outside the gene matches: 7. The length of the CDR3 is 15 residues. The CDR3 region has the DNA TGTGCCAGCAGCTGGAAGCGGGGGGGCGGGGAGACCCAGTACTTC. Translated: CASSWKRGGGETQYF. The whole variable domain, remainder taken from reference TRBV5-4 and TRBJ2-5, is ETGVTQSPTHLIKTRGQQVTLRCSSQSGHNTVSWYQQALGQGPQFIFQYYREEENGRGNFPPRFSGLQFPNYSSELNVNALELDDSALYLCASSWKRGGGETQYFGPGTRLLVL.

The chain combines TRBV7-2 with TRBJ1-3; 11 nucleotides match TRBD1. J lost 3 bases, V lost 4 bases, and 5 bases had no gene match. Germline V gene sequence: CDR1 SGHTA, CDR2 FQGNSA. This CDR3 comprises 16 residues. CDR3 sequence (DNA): TGTGCCAGCAGCTCCGGACAGGGGGCGCATGGAAACACCATATATTTT. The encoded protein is CASSSGQGAHGNTIYF.

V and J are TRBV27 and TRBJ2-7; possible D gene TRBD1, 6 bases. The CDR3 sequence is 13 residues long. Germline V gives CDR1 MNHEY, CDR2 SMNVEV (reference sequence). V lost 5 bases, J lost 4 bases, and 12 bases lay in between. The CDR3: CASSGRGTYEQYF. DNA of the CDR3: TGTGCCAGCAGTGGCAGGGGAACTTACGAGCAGTACTTC.

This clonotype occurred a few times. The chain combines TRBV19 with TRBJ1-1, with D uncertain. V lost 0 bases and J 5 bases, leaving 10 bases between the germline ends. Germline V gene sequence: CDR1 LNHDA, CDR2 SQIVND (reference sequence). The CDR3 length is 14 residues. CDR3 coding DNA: TGTGCCAGTAGTATAGACCGCCCCACGACTGAAGCTTTCTTT. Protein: CASSIDRPTTEAFF.

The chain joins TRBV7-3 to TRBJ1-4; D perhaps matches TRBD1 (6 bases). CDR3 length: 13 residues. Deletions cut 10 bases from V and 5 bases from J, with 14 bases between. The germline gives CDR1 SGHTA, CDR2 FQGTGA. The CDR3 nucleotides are TGTGCCACGGCGACAGGTGTGAATGAAAAACTGTTTTTT. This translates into CATATGVNEKLFF.

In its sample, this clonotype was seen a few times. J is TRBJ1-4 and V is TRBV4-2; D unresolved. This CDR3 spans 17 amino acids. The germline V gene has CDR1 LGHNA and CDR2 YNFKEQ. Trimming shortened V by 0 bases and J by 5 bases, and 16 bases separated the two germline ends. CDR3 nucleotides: TGTGCCAGCAGCCAAGAAGGGTCACCATGGGCCAATGAAAAACTGTTTTTT. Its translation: CASSQEGSPWANEKLFF.

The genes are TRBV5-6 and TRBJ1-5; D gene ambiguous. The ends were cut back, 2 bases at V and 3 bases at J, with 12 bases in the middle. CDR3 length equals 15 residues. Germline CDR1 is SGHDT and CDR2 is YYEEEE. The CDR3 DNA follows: TGTGCCAGCAGCTTTTATTTCGGAACCAATCAGCCCCAGCATTTT. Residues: CASSFYFGTNQPQHF.

CDR3 sequence reads: CASSWRGTVNSPLHF. As DNA, the CDR3 is TGTGCCAGCAGTTGGAGGGGGACAGTAAATTCACCCCTCCACTTT. V usage is TRBV6-5 and J usage is TRBJ1-6; 7 bases match TRBD1. The germline gives CDR1 MNHEY, CDR2 SVGAGI. This CDR3 region has 15 residues. J gave up 7 bases and V 4 bases, and 7 bases lay outside the gene matches.

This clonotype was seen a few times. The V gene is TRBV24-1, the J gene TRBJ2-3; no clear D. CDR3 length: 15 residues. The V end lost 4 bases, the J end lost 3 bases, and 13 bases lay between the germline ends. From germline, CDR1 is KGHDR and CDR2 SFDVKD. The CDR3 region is CATSEPSQNTDTQYF. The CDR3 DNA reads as TGTGCCACCAGTGAGCCATCGCAGAATACAGATACGCAGTATTTT.

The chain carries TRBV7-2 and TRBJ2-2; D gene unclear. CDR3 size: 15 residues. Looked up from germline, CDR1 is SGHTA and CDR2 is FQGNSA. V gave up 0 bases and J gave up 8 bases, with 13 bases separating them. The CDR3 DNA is TGTGCCAGCAGCTTAGCTCACGAGCCTAGGGGGGAGCTGTTTTTT. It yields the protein CASSLAHEPRGELFF.

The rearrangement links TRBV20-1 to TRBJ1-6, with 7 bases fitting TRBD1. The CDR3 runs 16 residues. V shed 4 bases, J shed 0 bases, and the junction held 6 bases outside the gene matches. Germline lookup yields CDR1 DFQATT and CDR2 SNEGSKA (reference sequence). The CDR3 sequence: CSAKGGGASYNSPLHF. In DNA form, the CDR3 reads TGCAGTGCTAAAGGAGGGGGCGCCTCCTATAATTCACCCCTCCACTTT.

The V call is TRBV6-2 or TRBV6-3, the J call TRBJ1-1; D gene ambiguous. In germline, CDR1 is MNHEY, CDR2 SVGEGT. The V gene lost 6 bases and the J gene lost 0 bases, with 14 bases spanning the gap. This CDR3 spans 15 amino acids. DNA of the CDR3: TGTGCCAGCAGGCCGCAGTCATTTTTGAACACTGAAGCTTTCTTT. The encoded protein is CASRPQSFLNTEAFF.

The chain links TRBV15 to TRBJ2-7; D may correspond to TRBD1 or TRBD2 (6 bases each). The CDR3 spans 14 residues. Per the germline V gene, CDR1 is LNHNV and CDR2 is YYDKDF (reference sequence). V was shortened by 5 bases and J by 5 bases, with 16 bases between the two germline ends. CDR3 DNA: TGTGCCACCAGCCGTAGGGGGGAGACACACGAGCAGTACTTC. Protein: CATSRRGETHEQYF.

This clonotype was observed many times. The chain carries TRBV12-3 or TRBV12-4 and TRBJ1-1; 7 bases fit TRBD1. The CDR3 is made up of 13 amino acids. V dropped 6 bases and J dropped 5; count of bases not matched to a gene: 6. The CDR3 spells CASRLYRGTEAFF. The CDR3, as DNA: TGTGCCAGCAGGTTATACAGGGGAACTGAAGCTTTCTTT.

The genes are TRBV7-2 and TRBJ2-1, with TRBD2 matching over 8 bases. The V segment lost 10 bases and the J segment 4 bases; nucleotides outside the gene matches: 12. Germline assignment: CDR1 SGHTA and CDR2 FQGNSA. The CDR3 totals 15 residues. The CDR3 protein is CATKSAGEGYNEQFF. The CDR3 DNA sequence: TGTGCCACCAAGTCAGCGGGGGAGGGGTACAATGAGCAGTTCTTC.

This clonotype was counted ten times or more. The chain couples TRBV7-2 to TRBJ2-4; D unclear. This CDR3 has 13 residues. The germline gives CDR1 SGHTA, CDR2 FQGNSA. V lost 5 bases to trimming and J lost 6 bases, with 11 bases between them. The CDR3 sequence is CASSQVLRNIQYF. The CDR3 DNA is TGTGCCAGCAGCCAGGTTCTAAGAAACATTCAGTACTTC.

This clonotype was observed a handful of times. As DNA, the CDR3 is TGTGCCAGCAGTTACAGTTCGACTAATGAAAAACTGTTTTTT. Protein: CASSYSSTNEKLFF. The chain has TRBV12-3 or TRBV12-4 and TRBJ1-4; D is uncertain. The CDR3 is 14 residues long. The V end lost 4 bases, the J end lost 2 bases, and 8 bases lay between the germline ends.

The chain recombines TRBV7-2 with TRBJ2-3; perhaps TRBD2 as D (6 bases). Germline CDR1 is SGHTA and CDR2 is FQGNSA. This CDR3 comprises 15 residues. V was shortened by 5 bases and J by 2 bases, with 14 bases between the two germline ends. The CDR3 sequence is CASSRTGLPTDTQYF. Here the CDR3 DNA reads TGTGCCAGCAGCCGGACGGGACTTCCCACAGATACGCAGTATTTT.

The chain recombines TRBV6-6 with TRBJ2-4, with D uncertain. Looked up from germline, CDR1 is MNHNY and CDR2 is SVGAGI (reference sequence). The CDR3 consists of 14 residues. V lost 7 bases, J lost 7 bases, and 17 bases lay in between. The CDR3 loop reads CASIPRPMKNIQYF. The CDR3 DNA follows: TGTGCCAGCATCCCGAGACCGATGAAGAACATTCAGTACTTC.

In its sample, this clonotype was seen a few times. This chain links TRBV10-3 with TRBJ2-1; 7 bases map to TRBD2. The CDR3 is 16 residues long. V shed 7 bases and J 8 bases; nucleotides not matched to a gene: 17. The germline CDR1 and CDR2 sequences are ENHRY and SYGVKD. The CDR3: CAIKGLGEGSSDEQFF. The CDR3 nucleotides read TGTGCCATCAAGGGCTTGGGGGAGGGTTCATCCGATGAGCAGTTCTTC.

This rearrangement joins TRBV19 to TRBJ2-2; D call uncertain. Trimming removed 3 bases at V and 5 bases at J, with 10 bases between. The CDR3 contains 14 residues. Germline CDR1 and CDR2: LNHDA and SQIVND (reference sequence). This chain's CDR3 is CASSIVPRTGELFF. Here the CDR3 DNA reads TGTGCCAGTAGTATCGTTCCGAGGACCGGGGAGCTGTTTTTT.